Listed below are T cell receptor beta chains from one sample, sequenced in a study of blood T cells in healthy people across ages. MiXCR, run by TCRdb on the 5' RACE reads, gives a single entry per CDR3 protein. This table holds roughly 900,000 distinct CDR3 sequences, under 50% found once. Source material: blood. The receptors come from a man aged 30 to 39 in good health. Each CDR3 is given with its conserved first and last residue.

v_gene	j_gene	CDR3aa
TRBV4-2	TRBJ2-3	CASSPIGAASRDTQYF
TRBV7-9	TRBJ2-7	CASSLSGQVISYEQYF
TRBV29-1	TRBJ2-5	CSVERDRTGETQYF
TRBV30	TRBJ1-4	CAWSRTYAELFF
TRBV4-1	TRBJ2-5	CASSQGLAGGWETQYF
TRBV14	TRBJ1-1	CASRFGTANTEAFF
TRBV28	TRBJ2-7	CASSFSGARYEQYF
TRBV14	TRBJ2-7	CASSQRPGRSSYEQYF
TRBV12-3/TRBV12-4	TRBJ1-2	CASSLRRQVLGHTF
TRBV29-1	TRBJ1-2	CSAREAYGYTF
TRBV3-1	NA	CASSQMSAQGIYEQYF
TRBV4-3	TRBJ2-7	CASSQAFGTSPTEQYF
TRBV28	TRBJ2-2	CASSLVVSGRGELFF
TRBV4-2	TRBJ2-1	CASSQVGGRTGNEQFF
TRBV6-5	TRBJ2-1	CTSSYLSGGGGEQFF
TRBV18	TRBJ1-5	CASSPLPVNQPQHF
TRBV20-1	TRBJ2-7	CSAPKGAGYSYEQYF
TRBV4-2	TRBJ2-3	CASSQEAGGLGDTQYF
TRBV6-6	TRBJ2-3	CASSLREGTQYF
TRBV13	TRBJ2-7	CASSFILRDSSSSYEQYF
TRBV29-1	TRBJ1-2	CSVGQGGYTF
TRBV12-3/TRBV12-4	TRBJ1-2	CASSVDGCGYTF
TRBV12-3/TRBV12-4	TRBJ1-2	CASSIPAGGYGYTF
TRBV7-2	TRBJ2-1	CASSSRDMQFF
TRBV3-1	TRBJ1-2	CASSQEVEGYTF
TRBV7-3	TRBJ1-1	CASKEGRNTEAFF
TRBV2	TRBJ2-1	CASSATSPENYNEQFF
TRBV7-2	TRBJ1-2	CASSRGSYGYTF
TRBV6-1	TRBJ1-4	CASLYSATNEKLFF
TRBV4-2	TRBJ1-1	CASSPGQGAGGTEAFF
TRBV6-6	TRBJ2-1	CASSSIRENNEQFF
TRBV6-5	TRBJ2-5	CASGLSGTQYF
TRBV6-2/TRBV6-3	TRBJ1-5	CASSYLQGVGNQPQHF
TRBV3-1	TRBJ2-3	CASSQDKGFGTQYF
TRBV5-1	TRBJ2-3	CASSLSGLAVTDTQYF
TRBV7-8	NA	CASSLNPTSRAETQYF
TRBV6-5	TRBJ1-6	CASSYTSGLPGSYNSPLHF
TRBV20-1	TRBJ2-7	CSARAGGVSSYEQYF
TRBV12-3/TRBV12-4	TRBJ1-2	CASHLGGQGNGYTF
TRBV5-1	TRBJ2-5	CASSSQFSDSLYF
TRBV10-3	TRBJ2-2	CAVRQPPGQGDRTGELFF
TRBV9	TRBJ1-2	CASSATGKANYGYTF
TRBV2	TRBJ2-3	CASSEKRGASWYTQYF
TRBV5-1	TRBJ2-5	CASSLVPDSQEAQYF
TRBV29-1	TRBJ2-7	CSAQTGPYEQYF
TRBV29-1	TRBJ2-2	CSAEAGSWTGELFF